This passage covers 20 T cell receptor beta chains from one sample sequenced in a study of cytomegalovirus exposure and HLA in healthy donors. The PCR employed 60 Vbeta primers together with 13 Jbeta primers. Generated by immunoSEQ multiplex PCR, the TCRdb table keeps only in-frame clones and is missing some. This repertoire shows around 180,000 clones, 75% to 80% found once; its top ten account for around 6.1%. Sequencing used PBMCs. Receptor source: a woman in her 30s in good health and CMV-seropositive.

The V and J genes are TRBV9 and TRBJ1-4; unclear D gene. The germline gives CDR1 SGDLS, CDR2 YYNGEE. This CDR3 spans 13 amino acids. With 5 bases removed from V and 6 bases from J, the gap between germline ends came to 11 bases. CDR3 DNA sequence: TGTGCCAGCAGAAGTGGAGAGGATGAAAAACTGTTTTTT. Its protein product is CASRSGEDEKLFF.

V usage is TRBV5-1 and J usage is TRBJ1-1; D unclear. This CDR3 spans 14 amino acids. Germline V lookup: CDR1 SGHRS, CDR2 YFSETQ. Trimming shortened V by 4 bases and J by 5 bases, and 15 bases separated the two germline ends. CDR3 amino acids: CASSIGLVGTEAFF. The CDR3 DNA is TGCGCCAGCAGCATAGGACTGGTTGGGACTGAAGCTTTCTTT. Variable domain in full (rest from reference TRBV5-1 and TRBJ1-1): KAGVTQTPRYLIKTRGQQVTLSCSPISGHRSVSWYQQTPGQGLQFLFEYFSETQRNKGNFPGRFSGRQFSNSRSEMNVSTLELGDSALYLCASSIGLVGTEAFFGQGTRLTVV.

A note on this clone: Other DNA variants within this sample encode the same CDR3. V is TRBV27 and J is TRBJ1-1, with D possibly being TRBD1 (5 bases). With 5 bases removed from V and 2 bases from J, the gap between germline ends came to 12 bases. The CDR3 has 14 amino acids. CDR1 and CDR2 from the germline V gene are MNHEY and SMNVEV (reference sequence). DNA of the CDR3: TGTGCCAGCAGTCCGGGACTCCCCAACACTGAAGCTTTCTTT. Its protein is CASSPGLPNTEAFF.

The chain has TRBV27 and TRBJ1-2; 9 nucleotides match TRBD1. Germline assignment: CDR1 MNHEY and CDR2 SMNVEV (reference sequence). The CDR3 loop spans 14 amino acids. The trim removed 4 bases at V and 8 bases at J, leaving 8 bases unmatched. The CDR3 region is CASSSWTGAGGYTF. CDR3 nucleotide sequence: TGTGCCAGCAGTTCCTGGACAGGGGCAGGAGGCTACACCTTC.

The chain joins TRBV28 to TRBJ2-5, with TRBD2 matching 15 bases. The junction had 2 bases not matched to a gene; V was cut back by 4 bases and J by 2 bases. The germline CDR1 and CDR2 sequences are MDHEN and SYDVKM. CDR3 length equals 16 residues. CDR3 in DNA: TGTGCCAGCAGTTCCGGACTAGCGGGAGGGCAAGAGACCCAGTACTTC. Its protein product is CASSSGLAGGQETQYF.

This clone was detected a few times. The chain has TRBV25-1 and TRBJ2-3; tentatively, D is TRBD2 (6 bases). This CDR3 contains 14 residues. Trimming shortened V by 5 bases and J by 10 bases, and 19 bases separated the two germline ends. The germline CDR1 and CDR2 sequences are MGHDK and SYGVNS. This chain's CDR3 is CASSPPGDLAAQYF. In DNA, the CDR3 is TGTGCCAGCAGTCCCCCGGGGGACCTCGCTGCGCAGTATTTT. The full variable domain, with the rest looked up from reference TRBV25-1 and TRBJ2-3, is EADIYQTPRYLVIGTGKKITLECSQTMGHDKMYWYQQDPGMELHLIHYSYGVNSTEKGDLSSESTVSRIRTEHFPLTLESARPSHTSQYLCASSPPGDLAAQYFGPGTRLTVL.

This chain connects TRBV5-1 to TRBJ2-1, with D perhaps TRBD1 (6 bases). V was trimmed by 1 base and J by 15 bases, leaving 14 bases between them. Germline lookup yields CDR1 SGHRS and CDR2 YFSETQ. CDR3 length equals 12 residues. The CDR3 DNA reads TGCGCCAGCAGCTTGACAGACAGGCAGCTGTTCTTC. Translated, it gives CASSLTDRQLFF.

The J gene is TRBJ2-1, the V gene TRBV25-1; weak D call: TRBD2 (6 bases). The CDR3 contains 15 residues. Per germline, CDR1 MGHDK and CDR2 SYGVNS. Trimming cost V 5 bases and J 0 bases, with 11 bases left between them. The CDR3 DNA follows: TGTGCCAGCAGTCCCGCGACTAGCTCCTACAATGAGCAGTTCTTC. Translating gives CASSPATSSYNEQFF.

The sample holds one count of this clone. The V gene is TRBV6-5, the J gene TRBJ1-2; 8 positions match TRBD1. The CDR3 is 15 residues long. The trim removed 7 bases at V and 7 bases at J, leaving 14 bases unmatched. In germline, CDR1 is MNHEY, CDR2 SVGAGI. The chain's CDR3 is CASIKTGDPFGGYTF. CDR3 DNA: TGTGCCAGCATTAAGACAGGGGACCCGTTCGGTGGCTACACCTTC.

Concerning this clone itself: A junction end diverges from the germline sequence, so it may reflect a read error. The rearrangement joins TRBV7-7 to TRBJ2-2; 13 nucleotides line up with TRBD2. Germline values: CDR1 SSHAT, CDR2 FNYEAQ (reference sequence). The CDR3 spans 19 residues. The CDR3 loop reads CASSLGPPGLAGFTGELFF. The DNA for the CDR3 is TGTGCTAGCAGCTTGGGCCCCCCGGGACTAGCGGGGTTCACCGGGGAGCTGTTTTTT.

This clone was seen only a few times. The V call is TRBV6-5, the J call TRBJ1-1; D is undetermined. Trimming left V 2 bases short and J 1 base short, with 8 bases between. The CDR3 has 14 residues. Germline V gives CDR1 MNHEY, CDR2 SVGAGI. CDR3 loop: CASSYGSGNTEAFF. The CDR3 nucleotides are TGTGCCAGCAGTTACGGGTCGGGGAACACTGAAGCTTTCTTT.

V is TRBV7-8 and J is TRBJ1-4; 8 nucleotides line up with TRBD1. V trimming: 5 bases; J trimming: 7 bases; junction bases outside the gene matches: 9. The CDR3 totals 15 residues. Germline CDR1 and CDR2: SGHVS and FQNEAQ. The CDR3 loop is CASSRGDRLSEKLFF. CDR3 bases: TGTGCCAGCAGCCGTGGGGACAGGCTTAGTGAAAAACTGTTTTTT.

The chain links TRBV4-1 to TRBJ2-5; D ambiguous. The ends were cut back, 4 bases at V and 5 bases at J, with 14 bases in the middle. Germline V gives CDR1 MGHRA, CDR2 YSYEKL. The CDR3 has 14 amino acids. CDR3 DNA sequence: TGCGCCAGCAGCCCCTTAGGCTACGGGGAGACCCAGTACTTC. It is translated as CASSPLGYGETQYF.

J is TRBJ2-5 and V is TRBV2; no definite D call. The DNA end favors TRBJ2-7, so the J call may be wrong. The CDR3 contains 11 residues. Germline V gene data show CDR1 as SNHLY and CDR2 as FYNNEI. CDR3 amino acids: CATVSSYEQYF. DNA of the CDR3: TGTGCCACCGTGAGCTCCTACGAGCAGTACTTC.

The J gene is TRBJ2-5, the V gene TRBV28, with 8 bases fitting TRBD1. Germline lookup yields CDR1 MDHEN and CDR2 SYDVKM. CDR3 length: 13 amino acids. V lost 8 bases to trimming and J lost 5 bases; unmatched junction nucleotides: 7. CDR3 sequence: CASRSTGVETQYF. CDR3 bases: TGTGCCAGCCGATCGACAGGGGTTGAGACCCAGTACTTC.

The table lists this clone with a few counts. This chain connects TRBV5-6 to TRBJ2-5, with TRBD2 identical over 8 bases. The CDR3 is 16 amino acids. CDR1 is SGHDT and CDR2 is YYEEEE in the germline V gene. With V trimmed by 0 bases and J by 5 bases, 9 bases remained unmatched. The CDR3 region is CASSLGAGTSPETQYF. CDR3 in DNA: TGTGCCAGCAGCTTGGGGGCCGGGACTAGTCCGGAGACCCAGTACTTC. The whole variable domain, remainder taken from reference TRBV5-6 and TRBJ2-5, is DAGVTQSPTHLIKTRGQQVTLRCSPKSGHDTVSWYQQALGQGPQFIFQYYEEEERQRGNFPDRFSGHQFPNYSSELNVNALLLGDSALYLCASSLGAGTSPETQYFGPGTRLLVL.

The rearrangement joins TRBV12-5 to TRBJ2-5; D might be TRBD1 (7 bases). Per the germline V gene, CDR1 is LGHNT and CDR2 is FRNRAP. V lost 5 bases and J lost 5, with 21 bases in between. This CDR3 spans 16 amino acids. CDR3 sequence (DNA): TGTGCTAGTGGTCCCTCCGGAGGGGGCGCATCGGAGACCCAGTACTTC. Translated, it gives CASGPSGGGASETQYF.

V is TRBV19 and J is TRBJ2-2; 11 bases fit TRBD2. The trim removed 10 bases at V and 7 bases at J, leaving 8 bases unmatched. Germline-derived CDR1 and CDR2 are LNHDA and SQIVND (reference sequence). The CDR3 is 14 residues long. DNA of the CDR3: TGTGCCACAACTAGCGGGAGTTTCGTCGGGGAGCTGTTTTTT. Its protein product is CATTSGSFVGELFF.

The chain recombines TRBV5-1 with TRBJ2-3; D unresolved. CDR1 and CDR2 from the germline V gene are SGHRS and YFSETQ. The CDR3 is 15 amino acids. V lost 6 bases and J 1 base, leaving 15 bases between the germline ends. Here the CDR3 reads CASKKPGSGTDTQYF. CDR3 bases: TGCGCCAGCAAAAAGCCAGGATCCGGCACAGATACGCAGTATTTT.

V gene TRBV9 combines with J gene TRBJ2-2; D is undetermined. Germline assignment: CDR1 SGDLS and CDR2 YYNGEE. The CDR3 runs to 12 residues. Trimming shortened V by 2 bases and J by 6 bases, and 5 bases separated the two germline ends. CDR3 sequence: CASSVTAGELFF. The CDR3 DNA reads as TGTGCCAGCAGCGTTACTGCCGGGGAGCTGTTTTTT.